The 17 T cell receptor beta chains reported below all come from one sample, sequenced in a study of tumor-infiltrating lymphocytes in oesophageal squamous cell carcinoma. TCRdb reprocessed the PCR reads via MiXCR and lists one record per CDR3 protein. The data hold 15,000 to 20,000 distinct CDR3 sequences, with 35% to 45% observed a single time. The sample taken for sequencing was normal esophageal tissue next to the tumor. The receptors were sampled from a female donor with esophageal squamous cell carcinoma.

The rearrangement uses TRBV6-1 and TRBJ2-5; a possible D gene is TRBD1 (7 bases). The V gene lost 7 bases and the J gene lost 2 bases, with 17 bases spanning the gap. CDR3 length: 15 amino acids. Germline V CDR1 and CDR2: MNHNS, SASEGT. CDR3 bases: TGTGCCAGCAAGGAGGGGGCGAGCGAACAAGAGACCCAGTACTTC. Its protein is CASKEGASEQETQYF.

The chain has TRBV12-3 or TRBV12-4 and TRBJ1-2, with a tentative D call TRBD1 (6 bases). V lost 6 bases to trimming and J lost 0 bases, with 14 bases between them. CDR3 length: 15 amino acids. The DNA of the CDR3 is TGTGCCAGCAGGCCCCGGACAGCTTCTAACTATGGCTACACCTTC. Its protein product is CASRPRTASNYGYTF.

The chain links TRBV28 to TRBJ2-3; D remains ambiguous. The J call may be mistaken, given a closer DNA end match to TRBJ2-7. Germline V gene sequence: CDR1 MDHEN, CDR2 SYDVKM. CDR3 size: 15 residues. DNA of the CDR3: TGTGCCAGCAGTTTACCTGCAGGCATTCCCTACGAGCAGTACTTC. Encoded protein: CASSLPAGIPYEQYF.

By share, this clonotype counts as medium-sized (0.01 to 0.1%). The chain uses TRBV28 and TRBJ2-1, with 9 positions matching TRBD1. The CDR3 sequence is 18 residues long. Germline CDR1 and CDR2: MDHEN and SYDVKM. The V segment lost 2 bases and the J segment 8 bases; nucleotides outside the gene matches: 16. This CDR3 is CASSLLSAPGQGLDEQFF. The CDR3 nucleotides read TGTGCCAGCAGTTTACTTTCAGCTCCGGGACAGGGACTCGATGAGCAGTTCTTC. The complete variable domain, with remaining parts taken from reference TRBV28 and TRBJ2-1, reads DVKVTQSSRYLVKRTGEKVFLECVQDMDHENMFWYRQDPGLGLRLIYFSYDVKMKEKGDIPEGYSVSREKKERFSLILESASTNQTSMYLCASSLLSAPGQGLDEQFFGPGTRLTVL.

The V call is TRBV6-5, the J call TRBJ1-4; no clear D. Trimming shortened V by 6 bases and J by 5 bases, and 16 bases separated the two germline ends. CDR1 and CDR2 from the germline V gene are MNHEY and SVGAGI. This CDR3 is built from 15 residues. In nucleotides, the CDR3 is TGTGCCAGCAGCAACCCCATCTTGGGCAATGAAAAACTGTTTTTT. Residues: CASSNPILGNEKLFF.

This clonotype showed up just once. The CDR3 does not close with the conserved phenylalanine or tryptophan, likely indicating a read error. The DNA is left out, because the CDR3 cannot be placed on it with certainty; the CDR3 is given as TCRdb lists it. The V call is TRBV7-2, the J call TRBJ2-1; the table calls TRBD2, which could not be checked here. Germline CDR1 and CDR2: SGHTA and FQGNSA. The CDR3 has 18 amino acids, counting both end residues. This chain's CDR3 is CASSLANSGTYNEQFFGS.

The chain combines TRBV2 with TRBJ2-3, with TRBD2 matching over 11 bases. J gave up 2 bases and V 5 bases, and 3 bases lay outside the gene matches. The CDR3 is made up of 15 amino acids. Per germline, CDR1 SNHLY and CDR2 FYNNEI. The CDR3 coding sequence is TGTGCCAGCAGTTCGACTAGCGGGATCACAGATACGCAGTATTTT. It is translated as CASSSTSGITDTQYF.

DNA for the CDR3: TGTGCCAGCAGTTTCGGGAGCGGGAAGTACAATGAGCAGTTCTTC. This codes for CASSFGSGKYNEQFF. The chain recombines TRBV6-2 or TRBV6-3 with TRBJ2-1; 7 bases fit TRBD2. The J segment lost 4 bases and the V segment lost 4 bases, leaving 7 bases of the junction unmatched. The CDR3 contains 15 residues. Germline-derived CDR1 and CDR2 are MNHEY and SVGEGT.

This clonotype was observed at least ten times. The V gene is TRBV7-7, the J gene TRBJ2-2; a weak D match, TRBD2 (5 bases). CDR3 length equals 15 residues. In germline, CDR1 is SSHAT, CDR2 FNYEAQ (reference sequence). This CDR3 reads CASAPVLANTGELFF. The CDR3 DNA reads TGTGCTAGCGCCCCGGTCCTAGCGAACACCGGGGAGCTGTTTTTT.

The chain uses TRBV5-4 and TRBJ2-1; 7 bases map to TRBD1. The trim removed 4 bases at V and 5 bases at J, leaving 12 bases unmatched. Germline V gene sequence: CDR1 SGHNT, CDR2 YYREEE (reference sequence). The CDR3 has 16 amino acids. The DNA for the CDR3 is TGTGCCAGCAGCCGGCCCGCCCAGGGGGTCCACAATGAGCAGTTCTTC. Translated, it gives CASSRPAQGVHNEQFF.

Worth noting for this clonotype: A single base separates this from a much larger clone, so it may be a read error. The CDR3 sequence is CASNKGAGYEQFF. The CDR3 DNA sequence: TGTGCCAGCAATAAGGGGGCAGGCTACGAGCAGTTCTTC. V usage is TRBV7-9 and J usage is TRBJ2-1; 7 nucleotides align to TRBD1. The germline V gene encodes CDR1 SEHNR and CDR2 FQNEAQ (reference sequence). The CDR3 runs to 13 residues. V gave up 7 bases and J gave up 10 bases; unmatched junction bases: 10.

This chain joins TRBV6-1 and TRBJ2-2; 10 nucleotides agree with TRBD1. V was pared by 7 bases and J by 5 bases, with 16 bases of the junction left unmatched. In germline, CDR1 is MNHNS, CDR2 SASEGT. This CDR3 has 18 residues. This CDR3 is CASTPGTGVDILTGELFF. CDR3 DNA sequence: TGTGCCAGCACCCCCGGGACAGGGGTTGATATTTTGACCGGGGAGCTGTTTTTT.

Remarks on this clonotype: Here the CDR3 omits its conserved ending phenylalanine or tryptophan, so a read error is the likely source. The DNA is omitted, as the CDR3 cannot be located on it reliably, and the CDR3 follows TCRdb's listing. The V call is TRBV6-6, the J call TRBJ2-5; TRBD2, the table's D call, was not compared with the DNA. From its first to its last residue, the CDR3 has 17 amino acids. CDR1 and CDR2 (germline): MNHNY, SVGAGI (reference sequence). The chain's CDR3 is CASSYSKAGPYGYTFGS.

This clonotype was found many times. The CDR3 reads CASSPTGTEAFF. The CDR3 DNA follows: TGTGCCAGCAGCCCAACAGGGACTGAAGCTTTCTTT. The V gene is TRBV3-1, the J gene TRBJ1-1; D perhaps matches TRBD1 (6 bases). With 4 bases removed from V and 5 bases from J, the gap between germline ends came to 8 bases. Germline V gives CDR1 LGHDT, CDR2 YNNKEL (reference sequence). The CDR3 sequence is 12 residues long.

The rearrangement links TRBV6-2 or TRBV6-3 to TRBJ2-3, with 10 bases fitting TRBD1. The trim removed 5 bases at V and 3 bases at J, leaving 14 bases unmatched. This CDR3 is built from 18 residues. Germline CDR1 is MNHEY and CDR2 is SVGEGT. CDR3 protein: CASSEVGGTGVETDTQYF. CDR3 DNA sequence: TGTGCCAGCAGTGAAGTGGGGGGGACAGGGGTCGAAACAGATACGCAGTATTTT.

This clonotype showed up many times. The CDR3 loop is CASSFRASGRSNEKLFF. The CDR3 DNA reads as TGTGCCAGCAGTTTTAGGGCCTCCGGAAGGTCTAATGAAAAACTGTTTTTT. The rearrangement uses TRBV12-3 or TRBV12-4 and TRBJ1-4; D gene ambiguous. Deletions cut 3 bases from V and 3 bases from J, with 17 bases between. The CDR3 contains 17 residues.

Here the CDR3 reads CASSSTGPETQYF. The CDR3 DNA follows: TGTGCCAGCAGCTCGACAGGGCCAGAGACCCAGTACTTC. The chain joins TRBV7-8 to TRBJ2-5, with 7 bases identical to TRBD1. Germline V gives CDR1 SGHVS, CDR2 FQNEAQ. V lost 4 bases to trimming and J lost 4 bases; unmatched junction nucleotides: 3. The CDR3 is 13 amino acids.